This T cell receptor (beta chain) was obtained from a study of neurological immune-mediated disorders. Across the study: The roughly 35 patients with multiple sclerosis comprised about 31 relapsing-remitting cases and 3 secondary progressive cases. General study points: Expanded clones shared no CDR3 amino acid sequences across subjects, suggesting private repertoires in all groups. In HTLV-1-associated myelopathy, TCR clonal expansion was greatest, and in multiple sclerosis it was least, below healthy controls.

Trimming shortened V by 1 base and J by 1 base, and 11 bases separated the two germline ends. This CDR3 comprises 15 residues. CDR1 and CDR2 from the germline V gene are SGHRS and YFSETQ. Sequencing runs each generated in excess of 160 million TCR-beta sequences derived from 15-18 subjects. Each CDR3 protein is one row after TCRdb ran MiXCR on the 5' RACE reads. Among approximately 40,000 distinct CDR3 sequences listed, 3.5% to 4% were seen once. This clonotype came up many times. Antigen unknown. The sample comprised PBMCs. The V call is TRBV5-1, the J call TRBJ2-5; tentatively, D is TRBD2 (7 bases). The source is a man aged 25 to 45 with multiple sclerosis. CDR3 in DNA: TGCGCCAGCAGCTTGTTTGCGGGGGCCCAAGAGACCCAGTACTTC. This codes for CASSLFAGAQETQYF.